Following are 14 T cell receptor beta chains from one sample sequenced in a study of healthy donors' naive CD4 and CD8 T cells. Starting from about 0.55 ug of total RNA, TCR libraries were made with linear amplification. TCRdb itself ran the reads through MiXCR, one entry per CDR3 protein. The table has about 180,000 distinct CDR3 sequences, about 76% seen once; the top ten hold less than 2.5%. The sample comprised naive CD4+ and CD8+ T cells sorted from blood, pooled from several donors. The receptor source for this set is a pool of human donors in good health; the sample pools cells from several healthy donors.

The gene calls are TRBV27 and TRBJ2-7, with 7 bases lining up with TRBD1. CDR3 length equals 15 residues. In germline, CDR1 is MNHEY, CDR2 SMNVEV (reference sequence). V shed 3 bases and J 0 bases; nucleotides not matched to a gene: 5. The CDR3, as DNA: TGTGCCAGCAGTTTCAAAGGGGGCGACTCCTACGAGCAGTACTTC. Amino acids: CASSFKGGDSYEQYF.

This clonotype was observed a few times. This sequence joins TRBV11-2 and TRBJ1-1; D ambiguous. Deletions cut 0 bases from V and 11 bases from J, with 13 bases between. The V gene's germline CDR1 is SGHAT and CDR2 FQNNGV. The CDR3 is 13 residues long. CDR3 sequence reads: CASSLERRRMAFF. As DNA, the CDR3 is TGTGCCAGCAGCTTAGAGAGACGCCGTATGGCTTTCTTT.

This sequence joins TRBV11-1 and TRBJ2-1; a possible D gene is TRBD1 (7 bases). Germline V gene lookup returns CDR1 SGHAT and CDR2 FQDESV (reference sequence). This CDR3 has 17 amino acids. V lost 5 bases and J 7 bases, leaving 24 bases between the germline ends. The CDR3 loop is CASSPRGAGTGGNEQFF. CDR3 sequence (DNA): TGTGCCAGCAGCCCCAGGGGGGCAGGAACAGGTGGTAATGAGCAGTTCTTC. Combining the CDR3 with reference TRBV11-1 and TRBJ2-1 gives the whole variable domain EAEVAQSPRYKITEKSQAVAFWCDPISGHATLYWYRQILGQGPELLVQFQDESVVDDSQLPKDRFSAERLKGVDSTLKIQPAELGDSAMYLCASSPRGAGTGGNEQFFGPGTRLTVL.

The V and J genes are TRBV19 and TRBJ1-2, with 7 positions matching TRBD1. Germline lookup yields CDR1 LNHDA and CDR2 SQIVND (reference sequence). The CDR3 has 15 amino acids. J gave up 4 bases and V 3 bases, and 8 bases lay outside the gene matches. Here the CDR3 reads CASSIGDSGGYGYTF. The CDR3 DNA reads TGTGCCAGTAGTATTGGGGACAGCGGTGGCTATGGCTACACCTTC.

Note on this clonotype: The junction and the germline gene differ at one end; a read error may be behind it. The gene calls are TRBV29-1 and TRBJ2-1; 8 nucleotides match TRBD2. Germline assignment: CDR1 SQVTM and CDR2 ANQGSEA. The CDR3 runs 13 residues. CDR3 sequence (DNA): TGCAGCGTCGAAGGACTAGCTAGAAATGAGCAGTTCTTC. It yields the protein CSVEGLARNEQFF.

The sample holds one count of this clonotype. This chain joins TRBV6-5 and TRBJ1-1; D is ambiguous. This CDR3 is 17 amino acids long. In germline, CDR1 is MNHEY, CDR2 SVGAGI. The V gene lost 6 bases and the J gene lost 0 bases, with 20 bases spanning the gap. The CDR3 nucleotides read TGTGCCAGCAGAAAGACGGATGGAGATTCCGTGAACACTGAAGCTTTCTTT. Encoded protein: CASRKTDGDSVNTEAFF.

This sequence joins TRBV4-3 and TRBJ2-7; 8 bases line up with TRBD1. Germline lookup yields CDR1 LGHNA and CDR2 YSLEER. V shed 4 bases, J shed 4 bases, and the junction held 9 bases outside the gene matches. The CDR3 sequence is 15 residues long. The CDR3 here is CASSLNWDRSYEQYF. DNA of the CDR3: TGCGCCAGCAGCCTCAATTGGGACAGGAGTTACGAGCAGTACTTC.

The DNA for the CDR3 is TGTGCCAGTAGTAGGGGACAAATCCAAGAGACCCAGTACTTC. Its protein product is CASSRGQIQETQYF. The rearrangement links TRBV19 to TRBJ2-5; weak D call: TRBD1 (6 bases). This CDR3 spans 14 amino acids. V lost 4 bases and J 1 base, leaving 10 bases between the germline ends. From germline, CDR1 is LNHDA and CDR2 SQIVND (reference sequence).

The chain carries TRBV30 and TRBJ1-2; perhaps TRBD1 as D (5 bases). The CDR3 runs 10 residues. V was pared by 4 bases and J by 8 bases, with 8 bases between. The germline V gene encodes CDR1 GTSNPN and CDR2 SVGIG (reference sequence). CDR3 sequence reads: CAWNGDGYTF. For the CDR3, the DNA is TGTGCCTGGAATGGGGACGGCTACACCTTC. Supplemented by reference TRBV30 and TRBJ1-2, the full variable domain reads SQTIHQWPATLVQPVGSPLSLECTVEGTSNPNLYWYRQAAGRGLQLLFYSVGIGQISSEVPQNLSASRPQDRQFILSSKKLLLSDSGFYLCAWNGDGYTFGSGTRLTVV.

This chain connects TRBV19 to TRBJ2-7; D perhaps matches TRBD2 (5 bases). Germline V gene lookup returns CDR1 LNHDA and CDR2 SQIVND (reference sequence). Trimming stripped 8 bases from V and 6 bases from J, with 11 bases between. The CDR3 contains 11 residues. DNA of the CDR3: TGTGCCAGTCGGGGTGCGGGCGAGCAGTACTTC. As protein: CASRGAGEQYF.

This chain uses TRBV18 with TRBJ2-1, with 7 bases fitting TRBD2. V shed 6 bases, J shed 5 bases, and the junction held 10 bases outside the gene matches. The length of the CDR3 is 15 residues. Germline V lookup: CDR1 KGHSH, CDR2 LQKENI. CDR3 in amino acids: CASSLRGSRDNEQFF. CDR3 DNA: TGTGCCAGCTCCCTACGCGGGAGTAGGGACAATGAGCAGTTCTTC.

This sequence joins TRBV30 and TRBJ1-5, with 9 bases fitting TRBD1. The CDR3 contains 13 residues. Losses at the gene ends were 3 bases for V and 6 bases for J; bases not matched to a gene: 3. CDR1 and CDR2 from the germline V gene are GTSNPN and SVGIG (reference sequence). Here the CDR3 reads CAWRGQGSQPQHF. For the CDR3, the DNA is TGTGCCTGGAGGGGACAGGGCAGTCAGCCCCAGCATTTT.

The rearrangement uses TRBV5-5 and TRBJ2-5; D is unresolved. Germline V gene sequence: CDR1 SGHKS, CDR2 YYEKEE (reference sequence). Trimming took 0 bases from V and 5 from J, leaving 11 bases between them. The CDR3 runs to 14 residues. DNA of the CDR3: TGTGCCAGCAGCTTGGAGTTATTAGCCGAGACCCAGTACTTC. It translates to CASSLELLAETQYF. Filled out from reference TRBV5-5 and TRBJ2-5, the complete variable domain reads DAGVTQSPTHLIKTRGQQVTLRCSPISGHKSVSWYQQVLGQGPQFIFQYYEKEERGRGNFPDRFSARQFPNYSSELNVNALLLGDSALYLCASSLELLAETQYFGPGTRLLVL.

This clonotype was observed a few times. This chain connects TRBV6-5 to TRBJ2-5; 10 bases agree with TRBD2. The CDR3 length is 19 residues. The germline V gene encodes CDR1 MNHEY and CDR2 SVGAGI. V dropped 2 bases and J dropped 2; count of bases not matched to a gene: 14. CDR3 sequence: CASSYGGTSVGIRQETQYF. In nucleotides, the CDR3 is TGTGCCAGCAGTTACGGCGGGACTAGCGTTGGAATAAGACAAGAGACCCAGTACTTC.